These 5 T cell receptor beta chains were sequenced from one sample in a study of PD-1 blockade in classical Hodgkin lymphoma. Each patient experienced a relapse that followed autologous stem cell transplantation, and brentuximab vedotin exposure varied. Starting with thawed PBMCs, CD4+ T cells were purified by magnetic negative selection. Sequencing was performed with immunoSEQ multiplex PCR; in TCRdb, only in-frame clones are kept and a portion is missing. The table shows 25,000 or so clones, with roughly 80% occurring only once. Sequencing used CD4+ T cells from blood, obtained at baseline. All receptors derive from a human donor with classical Hodgkin lymphoma.

V usage is TRBV15 and J usage is TRBJ1-5; D gene unclear. The CDR3 is 15 residues long. Deletions cut 3 bases from V and 4 bases from J, with 13 bases between. Germline-derived CDR1 and CDR2 are LNHNV and YYDKDF (reference sequence). The CDR3 protein is CATSREGPGNQPQHF. The DNA for the CDR3 is TGTGCCACCAGCAGGGAGGGTCCGGGGAATCAGCCCCAGCATTTT.

The chain links TRBV7-9 to TRBJ2-1; possibly TRBD2 for D (7 bases). CDR3 length: 16 residues. Trimming took off 5 bases at V and 5 bases at J, with 19 bases between the two ends. The germline V gene has CDR1 SEHNR and CDR2 FQNEAQ (reference sequence). In DNA, the CDR3 is TGTGCCAGCAGCCTCTCCCGGGGGGCACCTAACAATGAGCAGTTCTTC. Protein product: CASSLSRGAPNNEQFF.

The gene calls are TRBV7-9 and TRBJ2-5; weak D call: TRBD1 (5 bases). The CDR3 runs 14 residues. Germline V gene data show CDR1 as SEHNR and CDR2 as FQNEAQ (reference sequence). The ends were cut back, 4 bases at V and 5 bases at J, with 14 bases in the middle. CDR3 coding DNA: TGTGCCAGCAGCTCCTTGACAGAGAGGGAGACCCAGTACTTC. Its protein is CASSSLTERETQYF.

V and J are TRBV5-1 and TRBJ1-2; 9 bases fit TRBD1. This CDR3 is built from 19 residues. Looked up from germline, CDR1 is SGHRS and CDR2 is YFSETQ. V lost 4 bases, J lost 6 bases, and 22 bases stayed unmatched. CDR3 coding DNA: TGCGCCAGCAGCCGGCGCGTACCGGGACAGGGAAAACTTATCCATGGCTACACCTTC. Translating it yields CASSRRVPGQGKLIHGYTF.

The rearrangement uses TRBV10-1 and TRBJ1-6; 9 bases map to TRBD1. J lost 0 bases, V lost 5 bases, and 11 bases had no gene match. The CDR3 loop spans 19 amino acids. The germline gives CDR1 WNHNN, CDR2 SYGVQD (reference sequence). In DNA form, the CDR3 reads TGCGCCAGCAGTATCTTCGGGACAGGGAATCGCTCCTATAATTCACCCCTCCACTTT. This codes for CASSIFGTGNRSYNSPLHF.